The 3 T cell receptor beta chains below come from one sample, sequenced in a study of blood T cell repertoires in COVID-19. Libraries were prepared by immunoSEQ multiplex PCR; TCRdb keeps only in-frame clonotypes and omits some of them. In the table there are 200,000 to 250,000 clones, about 88% of which are singletons. Sequencing input: peripheral blood. The receptor set was obtained from a woman aged 55-69 years with acute or convalescent COVID-19.

The chain couples TRBV5-5 to TRBJ1-1, with D uncertain. Trimming shortened V by 0 bases and J by 6 bases, and 9 bases separated the two germline ends. The CDR3 contains 13 residues. From germline, CDR1 is SGHKS and CDR2 YYEKEE (reference sequence). DNA for the CDR3: TGTGCCAGCAGCTTGGGGAGAACCCCTGAAGCTTTCTTT. Amino acid sequence: CASSLGRTPEAFF. Looking up the rest from reference TRBV5-5 and TRBJ1-1 gives the full variable domain: DAGVTQSPTHLIKTRGQQVTLRCSPISGHKSVSWYQQVLGQGPQFIFQYYEKEERGRGNFPDRFSARQFPNYSSELNVNALLLGDSALYLCASSLGRTPEAFFGQGTRLTVV.

V usage is TRBV2 and J usage is TRBJ2-6; TRBD1 is a possible D gene (6 bases). Trimming pared 7 bases from V and 0 bases from J, leaving 13 bases between. This CDR3 has 16 amino acids. Germline V gene sequence: CDR1 SNHLY, CDR2 FYNNEI. CDR3 nucleotides: TGTGCCAGCAACCACAGGGCTAACTCTGGGGCCAACGTCCTGACTTTC. Translated: CASNHRANSGANVLTF.

The chain carries TRBV11-1 and TRBJ1-6; D unresolved. V gave up 4 bases and J gave up 1 base, with 8 bases separating them. This CDR3 contains 15 residues. Germline values: CDR1 SGHAT, CDR2 FQDESV (reference sequence). The CDR3 DNA reads TGTGCCAGCAGCTCGCGGGGATCCTATAATTCACCCCTCCACTTT. Translation gives CASSSRGSYNSPLHF.